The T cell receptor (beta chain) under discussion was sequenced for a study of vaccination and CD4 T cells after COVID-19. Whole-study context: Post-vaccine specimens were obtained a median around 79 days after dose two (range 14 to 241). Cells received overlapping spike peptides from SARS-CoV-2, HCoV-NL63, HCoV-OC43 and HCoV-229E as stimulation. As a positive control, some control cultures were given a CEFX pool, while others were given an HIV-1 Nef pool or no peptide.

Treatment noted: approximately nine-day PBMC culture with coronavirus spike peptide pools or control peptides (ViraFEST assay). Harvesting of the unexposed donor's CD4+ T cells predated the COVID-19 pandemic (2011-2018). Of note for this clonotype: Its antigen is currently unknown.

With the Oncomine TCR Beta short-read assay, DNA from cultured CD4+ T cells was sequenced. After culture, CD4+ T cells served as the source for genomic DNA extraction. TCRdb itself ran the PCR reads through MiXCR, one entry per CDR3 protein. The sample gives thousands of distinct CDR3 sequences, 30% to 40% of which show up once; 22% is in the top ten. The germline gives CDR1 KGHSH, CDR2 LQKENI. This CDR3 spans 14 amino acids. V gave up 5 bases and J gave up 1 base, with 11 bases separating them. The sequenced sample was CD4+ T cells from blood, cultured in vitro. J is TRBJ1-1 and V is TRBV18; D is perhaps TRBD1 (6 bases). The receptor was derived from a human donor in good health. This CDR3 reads CASSSDRGNTEAFF. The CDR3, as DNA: TGTGCCAGCTCATCGGACAGAGGGAACACTGAAGCTTTCTTT.